The subject of this entry is one T cell receptor (beta chain). The data were obtained in a study of identical twins. There are 16 residues in the CDR3. V trimming: 7 bases; J trimming: 7 bases; junction bases outside the gene matches: 13. CDR1 and CDR2 (germline): MNHEY, SMNVEV (reference sequence). A universal primer site was incorporated via template switching, and the cDNA contained unique molecular identifiers. TCRdb re-called the 5' RACE reads through MiXCR, storing one row per CDR3 protein. This sample has some 1,600,000 distinct CDR3 sequences, with about 31% found just once. Input material: cord blood. This TCR was recovered from a newborn girl in good health. The chain carries TRBV27 and TRBJ1-6, with 7 bases identical to TRBD1. CDR3 residues: CASKEGWDRTNSPLHF. In DNA, the CDR3 is TGTGCCAGCAAAGAGGGTTGGGACAGAACAAATTCACCCCTCCACTTT.